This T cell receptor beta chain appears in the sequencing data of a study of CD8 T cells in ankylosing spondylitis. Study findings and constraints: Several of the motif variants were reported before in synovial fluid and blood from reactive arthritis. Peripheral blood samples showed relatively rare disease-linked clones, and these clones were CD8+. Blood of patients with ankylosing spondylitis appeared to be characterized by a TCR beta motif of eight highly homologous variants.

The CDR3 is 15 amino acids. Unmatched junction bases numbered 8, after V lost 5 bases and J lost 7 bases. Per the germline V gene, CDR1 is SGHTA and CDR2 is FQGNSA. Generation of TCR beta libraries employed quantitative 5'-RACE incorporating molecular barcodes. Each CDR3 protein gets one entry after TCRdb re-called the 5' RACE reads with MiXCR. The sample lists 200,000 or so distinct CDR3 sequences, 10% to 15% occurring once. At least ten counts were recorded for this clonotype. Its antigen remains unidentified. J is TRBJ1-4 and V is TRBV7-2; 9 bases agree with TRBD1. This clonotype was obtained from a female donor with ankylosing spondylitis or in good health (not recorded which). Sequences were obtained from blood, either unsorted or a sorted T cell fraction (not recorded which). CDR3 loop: CASSKAPGQGEKLFF. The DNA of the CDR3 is TGTGCCAGCAGCAAGGCTCCGGGACAGGGTGAAAAACTGTTTTTT.